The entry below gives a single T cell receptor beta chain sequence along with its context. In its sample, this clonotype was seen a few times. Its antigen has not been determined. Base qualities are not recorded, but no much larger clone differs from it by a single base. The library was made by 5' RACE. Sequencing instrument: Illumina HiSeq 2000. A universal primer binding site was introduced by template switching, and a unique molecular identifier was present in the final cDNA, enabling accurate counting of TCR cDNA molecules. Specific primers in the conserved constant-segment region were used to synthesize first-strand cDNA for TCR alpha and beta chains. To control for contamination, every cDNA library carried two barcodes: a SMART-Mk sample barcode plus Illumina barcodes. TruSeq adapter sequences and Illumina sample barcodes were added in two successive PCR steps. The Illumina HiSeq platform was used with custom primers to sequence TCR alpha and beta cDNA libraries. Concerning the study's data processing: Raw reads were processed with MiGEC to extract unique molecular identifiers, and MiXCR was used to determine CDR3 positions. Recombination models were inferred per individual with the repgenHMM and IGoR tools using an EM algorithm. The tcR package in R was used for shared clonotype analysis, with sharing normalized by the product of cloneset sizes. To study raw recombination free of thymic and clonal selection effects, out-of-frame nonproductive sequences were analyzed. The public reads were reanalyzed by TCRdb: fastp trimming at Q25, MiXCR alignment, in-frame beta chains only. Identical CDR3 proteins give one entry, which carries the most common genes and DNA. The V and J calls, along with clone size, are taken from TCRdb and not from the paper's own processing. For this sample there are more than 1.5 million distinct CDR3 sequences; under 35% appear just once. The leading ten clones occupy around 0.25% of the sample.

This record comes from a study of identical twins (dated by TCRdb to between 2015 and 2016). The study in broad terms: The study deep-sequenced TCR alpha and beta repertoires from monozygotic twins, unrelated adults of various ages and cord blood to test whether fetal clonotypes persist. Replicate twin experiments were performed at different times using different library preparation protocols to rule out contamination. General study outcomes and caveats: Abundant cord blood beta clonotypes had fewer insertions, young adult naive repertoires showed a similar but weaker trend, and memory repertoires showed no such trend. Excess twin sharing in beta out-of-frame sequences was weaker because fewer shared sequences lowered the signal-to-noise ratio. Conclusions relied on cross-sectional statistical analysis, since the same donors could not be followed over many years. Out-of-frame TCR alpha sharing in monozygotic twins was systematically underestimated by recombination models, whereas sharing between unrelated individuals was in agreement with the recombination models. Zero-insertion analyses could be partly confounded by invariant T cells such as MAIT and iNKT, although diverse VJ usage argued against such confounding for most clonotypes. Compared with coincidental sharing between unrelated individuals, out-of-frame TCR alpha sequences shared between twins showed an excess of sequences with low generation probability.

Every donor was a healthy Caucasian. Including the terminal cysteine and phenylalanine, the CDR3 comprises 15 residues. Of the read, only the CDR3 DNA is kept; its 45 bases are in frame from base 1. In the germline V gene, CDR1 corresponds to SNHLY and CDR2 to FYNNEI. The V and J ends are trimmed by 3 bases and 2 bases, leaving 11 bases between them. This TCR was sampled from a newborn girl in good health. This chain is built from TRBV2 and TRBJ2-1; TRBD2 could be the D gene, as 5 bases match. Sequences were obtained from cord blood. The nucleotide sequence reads TGTGCCAGCAGTGAGGGGAGCCCCCCCTACAATGAGCAGTTCTTC. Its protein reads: CASSEGSPPYNEQFF.